At least ten counts were recorded for the clone carrying this TCR beta chain. This record belongs to a study of response to subunit inactivated influenza vaccine. From the RT-PCR reads, TCRdb called clonotypes with MiXCR, one entry per CDR3 protein. This table holds 650,000 to 800,000 distinct CDR3 sequences, about 15% found once. After removal of 8 bases from V and 0 bases from J, the junction contained 6 bases not matched to a gene. Germline lookup yields CDR1 SGHDN and CDR2 FVKESK. CDR3 length: 15 amino acids. The specimen comprised PBMCs from blood, sampled about 14 days before vaccination. This chain links TRBV14 with TRBJ2-1; 8 positions agree with TRBD1. The receptor was derived from a man aged 50 to 60 who received an inactivated influenza vaccine. Here the CDR3 DNA reads TGTGCCAGCTCACCGGGGACAGGCTCCTACAATGAGCAGTTCTTC. It encodes CASSPGTGSYNEQFF.